The 6 T cell receptor beta chains below were found in one sample sequenced in a study of blood T cells in healthy people across ages. For the second PCR, which ran for roughly 7 to 11 cycles, a sample-barcoded 5' primer and a J-beta primer mix were used. TCRdb ran MiXCR on the 5' RACE reads and lists one entry per CDR3 protein. The table has about 2 million distinct CDR3 sequences, 49% seen once; the top ten hold approximately 2.1%. Sequencing input: blood. The origin of the receptors is a woman aged 40 to 50 in good health.

This clonotype occurred many times. This CDR3 reads CASSLGDRQFF. For the CDR3, the DNA is TGCGCCAGCAGCTTGGGAGACAGGCAGTTCTTC. The chain is built from TRBV5-1 and TRBJ2-1; possible D gene TRBD1, 5 bases. CDR1 and CDR2 (germline): SGHRS, YFSETQ. CDR3 length: 11 amino acids. V lost 0 bases to trimming and J lost 12 bases, with 7 bases between them.

The chain recombines TRBV15 with TRBJ2-1; TRBD2 is a possible D gene (5 bases). Germline V gene lookup returns CDR1 LNHNV and CDR2 YYDKDF (reference sequence). The CDR3 spans 18 residues. Trimming shortened V by 2 bases and J by 4 bases, and 21 bases separated the two germline ends. The CDR3 nucleotides are TGTGCCACCAGCAGAATTCCTCGGGGTGCAGAAAATTACAATGAGCAGTTCTTC. It translates to CATSRIPRGAENYNEQFF.

The chain employs TRBV5-1 and TRBJ2-1, with TRBD1 identical over 7 bases. The CDR3 is 15 residues long. With 4 bases clipped from V and 4 bases from J, the junction kept 8 bases outside the gene matches. The V gene's germline CDR1 is SGHRS and CDR2 YFSETQ. For the CDR3, the DNA is TGCGCCAGCAGCAGGGGGCCCGAGGAGTACAATGAGCAGTTCTTC. Translated: CASSRGPEEYNEQFF.

Concerning this clonotype: A read error may be the cause here, since a much bigger clone is one base away. V and J are TRBV4-3 and TRBJ2-7; D may match TRBD1 or TRBD2 (5 bases each). CDR1 and CDR2 from the germline V gene are LGHNA and YSLEER. V gave up 0 bases and J gave up 9 bases, with 15 bases separating them. CDR3 size: 14 residues. The CDR3 protein is CASSQDLSGLGQYF. The CDR3 DNA follows: TGCGCCAGCAGCCAAGATCTCTCGGGGCTCGGGCAGTACTTC.

This clonotype was counted only a few times. The V and J genes are TRBV29-1 and TRBJ1-2, with D unclear. From germline, CDR1 is SQVTM and CDR2 ANQGSEA. V was trimmed by 5 bases and J by 5 bases, leaving 21 bases between them. The CDR3 loop spans 15 amino acids. The CDR3 sequence: CSVPGPIRGAYGYTF. DNA of the CDR3: TGCAGCGTTCCGGGCCCAATTCGCGGCGCGTATGGCTACACCTTC.

The V call is TRBV6-6, the J call TRBJ1-1; a possible D gene is TRBD1 (5 bases). CDR1 is MNHNY and CDR2 is SVGAGI in the germline V gene (reference sequence). This CDR3 has 15 residues. Trimming shortened V by 2 bases and J by 4 bases, and 14 bases separated the two germline ends. The CDR3: CASSYAKGRGTEAFF. The DNA of the CDR3 is TGTGCCAGCAGTTACGCGAAGGGGAGGGGCACTGAAGCTTTCTTT.